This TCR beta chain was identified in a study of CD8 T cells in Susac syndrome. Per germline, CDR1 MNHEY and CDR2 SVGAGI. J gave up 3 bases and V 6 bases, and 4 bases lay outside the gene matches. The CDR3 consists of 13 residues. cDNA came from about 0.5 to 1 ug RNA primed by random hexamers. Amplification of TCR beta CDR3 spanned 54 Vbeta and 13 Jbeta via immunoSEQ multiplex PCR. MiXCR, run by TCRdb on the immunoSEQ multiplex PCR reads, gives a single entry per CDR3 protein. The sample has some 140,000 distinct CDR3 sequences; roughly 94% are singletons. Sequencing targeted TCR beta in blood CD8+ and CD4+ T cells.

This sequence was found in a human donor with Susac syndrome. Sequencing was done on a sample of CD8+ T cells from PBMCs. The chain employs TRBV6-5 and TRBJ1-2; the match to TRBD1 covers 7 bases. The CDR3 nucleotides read TGTGCCAGCAGCAAGGGACAGTACTATGGCTACACCTTC. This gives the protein CASSKGQYYGYTF.